Listed here are 22 T cell receptor beta chains from one sample, sequenced in a study of T cells in Graves' hyperthyroidism and ophthalmopathy. Template material for amplifying TCR beta CDR3 regions consisted of RNA transcripts. An initial round of RT-PCR targeting the TCR CDR3 relied on the HTBI primer set. MiXCR, applied by TCRdb to the multiplex PCR reads, yields one record per CDR3 protein. This table has roughly 170,000 distinct CDR3 sequences, approximately 17% appearing once. The sample consisted of blood. The receptor source for this set is a woman aged 50 to 65 with Graves' hyperthyroidism.

This chain joins TRBV7-9 and TRBJ2-7, with D unresolved. Germline-derived CDR1 and CDR2 are SEHNR and FQNEAQ (reference sequence). The CDR3 sequence is 14 residues long. V was cut by 1 base and J by 2 bases, with 9 bases left in between. CDR3 loop: CASSLEGRTYEQYF. The CDR3 DNA reads TGTGCCAGCAGCTTAGAAGGCAGAACCTACGAGCAGTACTTC.

The J gene is TRBJ2-4, the V gene TRBV5-1; 10 bases are a match to TRBD1. The CDR3 covers 20 residues. The trim removed 0 bases at V and 4 bases at J, leaving 16 bases unmatched. CDR1 and CDR2 (germline): SGHRS, YFSETQ. The CDR3, as DNA: TGCGCCAGCAGCTTGGGACCGGGACAGGGGACTCAGATGAGAAAAAACATTCAGTACTTC. Its protein product is CASSLGPGQGTQMRKNIQYF.

In this sample, this clonotype turned up many times. The CDR3 spells CASRLGSDELFF. Written as DNA, the CDR3 is TGTGCCAGCAGGCTGGGTTCAGATGAACTGTTTTTT. This chain uses TRBV2 with TRBJ1-4; D remains ambiguous. Trimming stripped 6 bases from V and 12 bases from J, with 14 bases between. The CDR3 is 12 amino acids. The germline V gene has CDR1 SNHLY and CDR2 FYNNEI. The full variable domain, completed using reference TRBV2 and TRBJ1-4, is EPEVTQTPSHQVTQMGQEVILRCVPISNHLYFYWYRQILGQKVEFLVSFYNNEISEKSEIFDDQFSVERPDGSNFTLKIRSTKLEDSAMYFCASRLGSDELFFGSGTQLSVL.

This clonotype was counted many times. The rearrangement uses TRBV2 and TRBJ1-1, with D possibly being TRBD1 (5 bases). Trimming took 8 bases from V and 3 from J, leaving 16 bases between them. CDR3 length: 14 residues. Germline-derived CDR1 and CDR2 are SNHLY and FYNNEI. This CDR3 is CASRLRDFDTEAFF. As DNA, the CDR3 is TGTGCCAGCCGATTACGGGACTTTGACACTGAAGCTTTCTTT.

This clonotype showed up just a few times. The gene calls are TRBV9 and TRBJ2-5, with D perhaps matching TRBD1 (5 bases). The CDR3 loop spans 17 amino acids. V lost 0 bases to trimming and J lost 5 bases, with 20 bases between them. CDR1 SGDLS and CDR2 YYNGEE come from the germline V gene. The CDR3 sequence is CASSVAPQAGGGETQYF. CDR3 sequence (DNA): TGTGCCAGCAGCGTAGCTCCACAGGCTGGTGGTGGGGAGACCCAGTACTTC.

For this clonotype: This may stem from a read error, because a much larger clone lies one nucleotide away. The rearrangement joins TRBV24-1 to TRBJ2-2; 9 bases agree with TRBD2. The CDR3 sequence is 16 residues long. CDR1 KGHDR and CDR2 SFDVKD come from the germline V gene. The CDR3 protein is CATSDYRSGGTGDLFF. CDR3 sequence (DNA): TGTGCCACCAGTGACTACCGTAGCGGGGGCACCGGGGATCTGTTTTTT.

For this clonotype: Its ends do not fully match the called genes, so a read error is possible. The chain couples TRBV19 to TRBJ2-1; perhaps TRBD1 as D (6 bases). CDR1 LNHDA and CDR2 SQIVND come from the germline V gene (reference sequence). CDR3 length: 13 amino acids. The CDR3: CASSSDRYNEQFF. For the CDR3, the DNA is TGCGCCAGTAGCTCTGACAGGTACAATGAGCAGTTCTTC.

This clonotype has ten or more counts. V gene TRBV5-1 combines with J gene TRBJ2-3; the D gene is possibly TRBD1 (5 bases). V gave up 0 bases and J gave up 0 bases, with 8 bases separating them. The CDR3 is 15 amino acids. CDR1 and CDR2 (germline): SGHRS, YFSETQ. In DNA form, the CDR3 reads TGCGCCAGCAGCTTGGTTCCAGGGAGCACAGATACGCAGTATTTT. Translated: CASSLVPGSTDTQYF. Full variable domain (rest looked up from reference TRBV5-1 and TRBJ2-3): KAGVTQTPRYLIKTRGQQVTLSCSPISGHRSVSWYQQTPGQGLQFLFEYFSETQRNKGNFPGRFSGRQFSNSRSEMNVSTLELGDSALYLCASSLVPGSTDTQYFGPGTRLTVL.

This clonotype appeared many times. The chain combines TRBV18 with TRBJ1-5; tentative D call: TRBD1 (5 bases). Germline V gene data show CDR1 as KGHSH and CDR2 as LQKENI. Trimming pared 1 base from V and 2 bases from J, leaving 12 bases between. There are 16 residues in the CDR3. As DNA, the CDR3 is TGTGCCAGCTCACCACGGGCCCGAGGGGGCAATCAGCCCCAGCATTTT. It codes for CASSPRARGGNQPQHF. The whole variable domain, filled in from reference TRBV18 and TRBJ1-5, reads NAGVMQNPRHLVRRRGQEARLRCSPMKGHSHVYWYRQLPEEGLKFMVYLQKENIIDESGMPKERFSAEFPKEGPSILRIQQVVRGDSAAYFCASSPRARGGNQPQHFGDGTRLSIL.

This clonotype was detected many times. The junction does not match germline at one end; this may be a read error. The chain uses TRBV11-2 and TRBJ1-1; tentative D call: TRBD1 (5 bases). Germline lookup yields CDR1 SGHAT and CDR2 FQNNGV. The CDR3 is 14 residues long. CDR3: CANSPEGSNTEAFF. The CDR3 DNA reads as TGTGCCAACAGCCCCGAGGGGTCAAACACTGAAGCTTTCTTT.

CDR3 DNA: TGTGCCAGCAGCTACCCCCAAGAGACCCAGTACTTC. Translating gives CASSYPQETQYF. The rearrangement joins TRBV5-4 to TRBJ2-5; D uncertain. The CDR3 length is 12 residues. Germline V lookup: CDR1 SGHNT, CDR2 YYREEE (reference sequence). V lost 3 bases, J lost 1 base, and 4 bases lay in between.

This clonotype appeared once. The chain has TRBV11-2 and TRBJ2-1, with 7 bases matching TRBD2. The trim removed 4 bases at V and 6 bases at J, leaving 6 bases unmatched. Germline V gene sequence: CDR1 SGHAT, CDR2 FQNNGV. The CDR3 runs 14 residues. The CDR3 nucleotides read TGTGCCAGCAGCTCCCGGGGACTAACCAATGAGCAGTTCTTC. Its translation is CASSSRGLTNEQFF.

This clonotype has at least ten counts. The chain carries TRBV5-5 and TRBJ1-1; 7 bases line up with TRBD1. The trim removed 4 bases at V and 12 bases at J, leaving 9 bases unmatched. Germline CDR1 SGHKS, CDR2 YYEKEE (reference sequence). The CDR3 has 12 residues. The CDR3: CASSPLDRATFF. The CDR3 DNA is TGTGCCAGCAGCCCACTCGACAGGGCGACTTTCTTT.

In this sample, this clonotype turned up many times. The chain joins TRBV15 to TRBJ2-7, with D tentatively TRBD1 (5 bases). The CDR3 is 16 residues long. The germline V gene encodes CDR1 LNHNV and CDR2 YYDKDF (reference sequence). V lost 3 bases and J 0 bases, leaving 15 bases between the germline ends. The CDR3, as DNA: TGTGCCACCAGCAGGATTCCTGCTCAGGGCTCCTACGAGCAGTACTTC. Translating it yields CATSRIPAQGSYEQYF.

The chain carries TRBV27 and TRBJ1-1, with D unresolved. Deletions cut 9 bases from V and 1 base from J, with 9 bases between. Per the germline V gene, CDR1 is MNHEY and CDR2 is SMNVEV (reference sequence). This CDR3 region has 12 residues. The CDR3 region is CASSHTNTEAFF. The CDR3 nucleotides are TGTGCCAGTTCTCACACGAACACTGAAGCTTTCTTT.

This clonotype was observed a handful of times. The chain recombines TRBV12-3 or TRBV12-4 with TRBJ2-3, with 12 bases matching TRBD2. CDR3 size: 16 residues. V dropped 8 bases and J dropped 2; count of bases not matched to a gene: 8. The CDR3 is CASAALAGGITDTQYF. In DNA form, the CDR3 reads TGTGCCAGCGCTGCCCTAGCGGGGGGGATCACAGATACGCAGTATTTT.

This clonotype was counted ten times or more. A read error may be the cause here, since a much bigger clone is one base away. The chain uses TRBV6-1 and TRBJ1-1; D gene ambiguous. V shed 5 bases and J shed 3 bases, with 10 bases lying between them. Germline CDR1 reads MNHNS; CDR2 reads SASEGT. The CDR3 covers 13 residues. The CDR3 loop is CASSYREDTEAFF. The CDR3 DNA sequence: TGTGCCAGCAGTTACCGGGAGGACACTGAAGCTTTCTTT.

The chain uses TRBV12-3 or TRBV12-4 and TRBJ2-3; tentatively, D is TRBD1 or TRBD2 (5 bases each). Trimming left V 3 bases short and J 2 bases short, with 9 bases between. CDR3 length: 14 residues. For the CDR3, the DNA is TGTGCCAGCAGTTTCGGGACGCTCACAGATACGCAGTATTTT. Translated, it gives CASSFGTLTDTQYF.

This sequence joins TRBV12-3 or TRBV12-4 and TRBJ2-6; no clear D gene. This CDR3 is built from 19 residues. Trimming shortened V by 0 bases and J by 2 bases, and 17 bases separated the two germline ends. For the CDR3, the DNA is TGTGCCAGCAGTTTAGCGCCCGGTAAGGTAACGACTGGGGCCAACGTCCTGACTTTC. Encoded protein: CASSLAPGKVTTGANVLTF.

The chain recombines TRBV19 with TRBJ2-3; D not resolved. The CDR3 runs to 12 residues. V shed 2 bases and J shed 5 bases, with 5 bases lying between them. The germline V gene encodes CDR1 LNHDA and CDR2 SQIVND (reference sequence). The CDR3 nucleotides read TGTGCCAGTAGTATACCTGGAGATACGCAGTATTTT. Encoded protein: CASSIPGDTQYF.

This clonotype was picked up many times. The chain recombines TRBV5-1 with TRBJ2-1; 11 nucleotides line up with TRBD1. The J segment lost 6 bases and the V segment lost 3 bases, leaving 8 bases of the junction unmatched. The CDR3 totals 16 residues. Germline V gives CDR1 SGHRS, CDR2 YFSETQ. CDR3: CASSYVRTGGVNEQFF. CDR3 in DNA: TGCGCCAGCAGCTACGTAAGGACAGGGGGCGTCAATGAGCAGTTCTTC.

This clonotype was seen ten or more times. The chain carries TRBV5-1 and TRBJ1-2; D unresolved. Germline CDR1 reads SGHRS; CDR2 reads YFSETQ. This CDR3 has 15 amino acids. Between the trimmed V and J ends, which lost 4 bases and 0 bases, there was a span of 13 bases. CDR3 sequence: CASSPTRLTNYGYTF. DNA of the CDR3: TGCGCCAGCAGCCCGACTCGCTTGACTAACTATGGCTACACCTTC. Full variable domain (rest looked up from reference TRBV5-1 and TRBJ1-2): KAGVTQTPRYLIKTRGQQVTLSCSPISGHRSVSWYQQTPGQGLQFLFEYFSETQRNKGNFPGRFSGRQFSNSRSEMNVSTLELGDSALYLCASSPTRLTNYGYTFGSGTRLTVV.